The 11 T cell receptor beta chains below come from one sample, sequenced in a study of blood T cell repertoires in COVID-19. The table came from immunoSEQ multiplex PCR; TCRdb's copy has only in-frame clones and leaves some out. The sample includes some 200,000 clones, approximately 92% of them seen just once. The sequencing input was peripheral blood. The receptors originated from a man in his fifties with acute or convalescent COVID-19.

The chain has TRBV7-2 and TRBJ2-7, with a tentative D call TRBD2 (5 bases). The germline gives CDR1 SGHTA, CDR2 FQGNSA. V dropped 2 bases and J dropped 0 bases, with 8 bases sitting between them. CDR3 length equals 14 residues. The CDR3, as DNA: TGTGCCAGCAGCTTATTGCGGGCCTCCTACGAGCAGTACTTC. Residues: CASSLLRASYEQYF.

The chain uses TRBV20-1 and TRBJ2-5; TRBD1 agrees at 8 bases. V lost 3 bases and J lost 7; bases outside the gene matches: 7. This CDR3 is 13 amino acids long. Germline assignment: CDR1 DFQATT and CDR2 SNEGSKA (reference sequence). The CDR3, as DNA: TGCAGTGCTAGTGGACAGGGTCAGGGGACCCAGTACTTC. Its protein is CSASGQGQGTQYF.

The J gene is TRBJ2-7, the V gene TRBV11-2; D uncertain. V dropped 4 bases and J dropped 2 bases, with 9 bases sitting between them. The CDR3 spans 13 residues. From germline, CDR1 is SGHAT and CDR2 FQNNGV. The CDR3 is CASSSPNTYEQYF. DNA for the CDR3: TGTGCCAGCAGCTCCCCCAACACCTACGAGCAGTACTTC.

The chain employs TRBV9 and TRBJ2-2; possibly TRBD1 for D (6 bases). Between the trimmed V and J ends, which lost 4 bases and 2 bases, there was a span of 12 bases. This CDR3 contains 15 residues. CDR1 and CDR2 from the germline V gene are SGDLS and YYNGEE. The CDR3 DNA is TGTGCCAGCAGCCTCAGGACAGACAACACCGGGGAGCTGTTTTTT. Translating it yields CASSLRTDNTGELFF. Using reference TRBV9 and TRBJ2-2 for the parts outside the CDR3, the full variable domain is DSGVTQTPKHLITATGQRVTLRCSPRSGDLSVYWYQQSLDQGLQFLIQYYNGEERAKGNILERFSAQQFPDLHSELNLSSLELGDSALYFCASSLRTDNTGELFFGEGSRLTVL.

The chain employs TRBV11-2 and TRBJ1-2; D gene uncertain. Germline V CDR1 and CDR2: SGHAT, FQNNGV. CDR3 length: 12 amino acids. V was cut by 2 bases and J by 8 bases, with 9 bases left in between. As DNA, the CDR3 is TGTGCCAGCAGCTTATCTGCCTACGGCTACACCTTC. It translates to CASSLSAYGYTF.

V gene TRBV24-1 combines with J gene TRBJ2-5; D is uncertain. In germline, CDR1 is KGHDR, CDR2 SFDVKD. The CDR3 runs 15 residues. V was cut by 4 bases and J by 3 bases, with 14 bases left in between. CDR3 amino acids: CATSDPSASEETQYF. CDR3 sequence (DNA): TGTGCCACCAGTGACCCCTCAGCGAGTGAAGAGACCCAGTACTTC.

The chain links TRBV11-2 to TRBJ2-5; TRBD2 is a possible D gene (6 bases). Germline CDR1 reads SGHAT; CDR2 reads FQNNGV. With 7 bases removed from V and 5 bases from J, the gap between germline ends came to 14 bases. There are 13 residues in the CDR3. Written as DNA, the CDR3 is TGTGCCAGCATCAGCGGGCCAGGGGAGACCCAGTACTTC. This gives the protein CASISGPGETQYF.

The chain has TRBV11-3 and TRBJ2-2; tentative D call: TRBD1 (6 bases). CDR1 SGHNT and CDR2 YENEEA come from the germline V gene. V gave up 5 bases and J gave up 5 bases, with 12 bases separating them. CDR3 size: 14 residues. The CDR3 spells CASSLSDRTGELFF. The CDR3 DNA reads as TGTGCCAGCAGCCTCTCCGACAGGACCGGGGAGCTGTTTTTT.

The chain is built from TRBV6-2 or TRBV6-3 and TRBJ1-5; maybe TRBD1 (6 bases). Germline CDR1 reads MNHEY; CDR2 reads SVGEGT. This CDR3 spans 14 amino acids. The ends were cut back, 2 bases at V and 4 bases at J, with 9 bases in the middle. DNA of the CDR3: TGTGCCAGCAGTTACCTGGACAGAAATCAGCCCCAGCATTTT. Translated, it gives CASSYLDRNQPQHF.

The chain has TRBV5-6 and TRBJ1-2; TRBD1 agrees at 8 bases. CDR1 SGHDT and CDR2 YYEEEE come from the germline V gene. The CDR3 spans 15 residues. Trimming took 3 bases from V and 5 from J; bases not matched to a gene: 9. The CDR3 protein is CASSSQGAEGYGYTF. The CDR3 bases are TGTGCCAGCAGCTCGCAGGGGGCGGAAGGGTATGGCTACACCTTC.

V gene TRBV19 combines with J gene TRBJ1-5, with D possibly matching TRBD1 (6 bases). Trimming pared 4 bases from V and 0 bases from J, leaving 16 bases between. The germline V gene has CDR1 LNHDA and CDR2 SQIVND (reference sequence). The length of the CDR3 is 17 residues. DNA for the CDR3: TGTGCCAGTAGTACCCGGGGGGGCGAGGGTAGCAATCAGCCCCAGCATTTT. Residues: CASSTRGGEGSNQPQHF.